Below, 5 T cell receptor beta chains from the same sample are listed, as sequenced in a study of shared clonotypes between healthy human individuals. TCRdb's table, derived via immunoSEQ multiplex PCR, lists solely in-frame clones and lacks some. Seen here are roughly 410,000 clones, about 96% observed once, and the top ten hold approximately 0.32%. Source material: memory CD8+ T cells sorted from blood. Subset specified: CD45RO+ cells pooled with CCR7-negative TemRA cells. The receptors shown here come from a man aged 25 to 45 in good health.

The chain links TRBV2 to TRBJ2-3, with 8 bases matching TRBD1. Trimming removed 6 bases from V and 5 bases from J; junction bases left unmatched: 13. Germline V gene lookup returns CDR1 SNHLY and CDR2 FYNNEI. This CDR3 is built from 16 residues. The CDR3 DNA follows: TGTGCCAGCAGCCCCATGACAGGGGTTAAAAGAGATACGCAGTATTTT. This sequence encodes CASSPMTGVKRDTQYF.

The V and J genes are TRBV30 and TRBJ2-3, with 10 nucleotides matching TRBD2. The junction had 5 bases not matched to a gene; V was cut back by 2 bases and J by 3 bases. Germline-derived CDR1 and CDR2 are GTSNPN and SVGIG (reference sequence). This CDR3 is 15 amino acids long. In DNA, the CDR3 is TGTGCCTGGAGTATTACTAGCGGGATGACAGATACGCAGTATTTT. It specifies CAWSITSGMTDTQYF.

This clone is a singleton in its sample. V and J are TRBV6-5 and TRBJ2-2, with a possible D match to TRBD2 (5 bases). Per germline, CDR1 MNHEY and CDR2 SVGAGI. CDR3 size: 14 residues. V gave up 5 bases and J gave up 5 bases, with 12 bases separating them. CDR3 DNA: TGTGCCAGCAGTCCCTCGGGAAGGACCGGGGAGCTGTTTTTT. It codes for CASSPSGRTGELFF.

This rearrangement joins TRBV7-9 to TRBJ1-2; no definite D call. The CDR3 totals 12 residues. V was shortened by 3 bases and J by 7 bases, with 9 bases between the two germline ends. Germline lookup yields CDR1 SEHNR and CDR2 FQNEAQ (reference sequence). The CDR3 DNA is TGTGCCAGCAGCTTGTATTTCATTGGCTACACCTTC. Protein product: CASSLYFIGYTF.

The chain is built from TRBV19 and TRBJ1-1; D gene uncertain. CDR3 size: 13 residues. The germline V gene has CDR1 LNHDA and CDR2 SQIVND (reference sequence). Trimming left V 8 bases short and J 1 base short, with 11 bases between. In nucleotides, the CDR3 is TGTGCCAGTGAAAATCGGAAGAACACTGAAGCTTTCTTT. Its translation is CASENRKNTEAFF.